The 9 T cell receptor beta chains below come from one sample, sequenced in a study of monozygotic twins with inflammatory bowel disease. TCRdb re-called the 5' RACE reads and shows each CDR3 protein once, DNA omitted. Its table records around 220,000 distinct CDR3 sequences. Material for sequencing was blood. Receptors originate from a human donor with ulcerative colitis or Crohn's disease, or a healthy co-twin of an affected twin (not recorded which).

The chain joins TRBV7-9 to TRBJ2-2; the TCRdb call, TRBD1, lacks DNA for checking. CDR1 and CDR2 from the germline V gene are SEHNR and FQNEAQ (reference sequence). The CDR3 spans 16 residues. The CDR3 spells CASSLVGTENTGELFF.

The CDR3 region is CSVEGDRDYGYTF. This chain joins TRBV29-1 and TRBJ1-2; as DNA is missing, the TRBD1 call by TCRdb cannot be tested. Germline V CDR1 and CDR2: SQVTM, ANQGSEA. The CDR3 spans 13 residues.

Here the CDR3 reads CASSLGQVFTEAFF. This rearrangement joins TRBV12-3 or TRBV12-4 to TRBJ1-1; TCRdb designates TRBD1, a call that cannot be tested without DNA. This CDR3 region has 14 residues.

The chain has TRBV10-3 and TRBJ2-7; with no DNA, the TCRdb D assignment of TRBD1 cannot be verified. Germline V gene sequence: CDR1 ENHRY, CDR2 SYGVKD. The CDR3 spans 13 residues. The chain's CDR3 is CAISGQASYEQYF.

The V and J genes are TRBV27 and TRBJ2-3; TCRdb outputs TRBD2, but without DNA this stays unchecked. The CDR3 is 15 amino acids. CDR1 is MNHEY and CDR2 is SMNVEV in the germline V gene (reference sequence). CDR3 protein: CASSLGTSGTDTQYF.

V is TRBV5-1 and J is TRBJ2-7; TCRdb picks TRBD1, but there is no DNA to check that call. Per germline, CDR1 SGHRS and CDR2 YFSETQ. This CDR3 is 15 amino acids long. Here the CDR3 reads CASSSQTGPEYEQYF.

V is TRBV12-3 or TRBV12-4 and J is TRBJ1-1. The CDR3 totals 13 residues. The CDR3 here is CASSLGTPTEAFF.

The J gene is TRBJ1-2, the V gene TRBV6-5; without DNA, the TCRdb call of TRBD1 cannot be checked. The germline gives CDR1 MNHEY, CDR2 SVGAGI. The CDR3 extends over 16 amino acids. The CDR3 here is CASSYSIRGRGYGYTF.

V usage is TRBV3-1 and J usage is TRBJ2-1. Germline V gene lookup returns CDR1 LGHDT and CDR2 YNNKEL (reference sequence). The CDR3 runs 12 residues. CDR3 residues: CASSIENNEQFF.